Sequencing of this TCR beta chain was carried out in a study of early T cells in non-severe SARS-CoV-2 infection. On the study more broadly: RNA in bulk from unsorted whole blood was sequenced, and chains were unpaired.

Per the germline V gene, CDR1 is MDHEN and CDR2 is SYDVKM. V was pared by 8 bases and J by 1 base, with 14 bases between. This CDR3 is built from 14 residues. The table lists this clonotype with many counts. The library protocol tagged individual cDNA molecules with unique molecular identifiers. TCRdb used MiXCR to reprocess the 5' RACE reads, holding one entry per CDR3 protein. Among 45,000 to 50,000 distinct CDR3 sequences listed, 6.2% were seen once. The clonotype originates from an adult who was a healthcare worker with PCR-confirmed SARS-CoV-2 infection or an uninfected control (not recorded which). The rearrangement links TRBV28 to TRBJ1-2, with TRBD1 as a possible D gene (6 bases). The sample consisted of whole blood, taken at baseline. The CDR3 region has the DNA TGTGCCAGCTCTGAAGGGGGACTTAACTATGGCTACACCTTC. It codes for CASSEGGLNYGYTF.